This T cell receptor beta chain was sequenced in a study of blood T cell repertoires in COVID-19. About the study: Acute and convalescent COVID-19 specimens originated in the United States, Italy and Spain.

Germline V gives CDR1 SGHNT, CDR2 YYREEE (reference sequence). The J segment lost 2 bases and the V segment lost 4 bases, leaving 5 bases of the junction unmatched. The CDR3 consists of 14 residues. In the source study's methods: Amplified reference gene primers provided the basis for estimating nucleated cell counts. Here immunoSEQ multiplex PCR was the method, and the copy in TCRdb shows in-frame clones only, minus some. Clone size and the V and J calls come from that table; the DNA yielded D and trimming. The data hold 95,000 or so clones, with 86% observed a single time. Specimen: peripheral blood. V is TRBV5-4 and J is TRBJ2-7; the match to TRBD1 covers 8 bases. The receptor comes from a man older than 75 with active or convalescent COVID-19. DNA for the CDR3: TGTGCCAGCAGCCGACGGGACAGGACCTACGAGCAGTACTTC. Amino acids: CASSRRDRTYEQYF.